These 30 T cell receptor beta chains were all obtained from the same sample, sequenced in a study of cytomegalovirus exposure and HLA in healthy donors. The PCR employed 60 Vbeta primers together with 13 Jbeta primers. Using immunoSEQ multiplex PCR, the repertoire was profiled, and TCRdb retains in-frame clones only, with some absent. The sample shows 130,000 to 150,000 clones, over 75% of them seen only once. Sequencing input: PBMCs. The receptors originated from a man aged 25-40 years in good health and CMV-seronegative.

This clone was counted a single time. This sequence joins TRBV27 and TRBJ2-7, with D possibly matching TRBD2 (7 bases). Trimming removed 0 bases at V and 2 bases at J, with 20 bases between. The CDR3 consists of 18 residues. Germline assignment: CDR1 MNHEY and CDR2 SMNVEV (reference sequence). This CDR3 reads CASSLSISEGGLPYEQYF. The DNA of the CDR3 is TGTGCCAGCAGTTTATCGATCTCCGAGGGGGGGTTACCCTACGAGCAGTACTTC.

To note about this clone: The junction shows a germline mismatch at one end, possibly a read error. The V and J genes are TRBV12-5 and TRBJ1-1; maybe TRBD1 (5 bases). The germline gives CDR1 LGHNT, CDR2 FRNRAP. CDR3 size: 11 residues. The DNA of the CDR3 is TGTGCTAGTGGTTTGGTCGCTGGGACTCTCTTT. It translates to CASGLVAGTLF.

This clone has just one count. The gene calls are TRBV28 and TRBJ2-7; 11 bases agree with TRBD2. Germline CDR1 and CDR2: MDHEN and SYDVKM. The trim removed 5 bases at V and 3 bases at J, leaving 6 bases unmatched. The CDR3 is 15 residues long. CDR3 amino acids: CASSPGTSGIYEQYF. CDR3 coding DNA: TGTGCCAGCAGTCCTGGGACTAGCGGAATCTACGAGCAGTACTTC.

The chain recombines TRBV28 with TRBJ1-5; possibly TRBD1 for D (5 bases). CDR1 and CDR2 from the germline V gene are MDHEN and SYDVKM. CDR3 length equals 14 residues. V was cut by 1 base and J by 2 bases, with 6 bases left in between. CDR3 loop: CASSLFRGNQPQHF. Written as DNA, the CDR3 is TGTGCCAGCAGTTTATTCAGGGGCAATCAGCCCCAGCATTTT.

The J gene is TRBJ1-1, the V gene TRBV7-3; D possibly corresponds to TRBD1 (5 bases). V was pared by 5 bases and J by 4 bases, with 17 bases between. Germline values: CDR1 SGHTA, CDR2 FQGTGA. The CDR3 is 15 amino acids. The CDR3 loop is CASSPPGGSITEAFF. The CDR3 nucleotides are TGTGCCAGCAGCCCTCCCGGGGGGTCGATCACTGAAGCTTTCTTT.

This clone was recorded a few times. This chain connects TRBV5-1 to TRBJ1-1; D is uncertain. This CDR3 contains 13 residues. V lost 0 bases and J lost 7, with 10 bases in between. Per germline, CDR1 SGHRS and CDR2 YFSETQ. DNA of the CDR3: TGCGCCAGCAGCTTGGCCCCTAGGAGTGAAGCTTTCTTT. Protein: CASSLAPRSEAFF. The full variable domain, rest sourced from reference TRBV5-1 and TRBJ1-1, is KAGVTQTPRYLIKTRGQQVTLSCSPISGHRSVSWYQQTPGQGLQFLFEYFSETQRNKGNFPGRFSGRQFSNSRSEMNVSTLELGDSALYLCASSLAPRSEAFFGQGTRLTVV.

The J gene is TRBJ2-3, the V gene TRBV7-9, with D perhaps matching TRBD2 (6 bases). With 2 bases removed from V and 1 base from J, the gap between germline ends came to 13 bases. The CDR3 has 16 residues. Germline V lookup: CDR1 SEHNR, CDR2 FQNEAQ (reference sequence). CDR3 protein: CASSLRSGSGTDTQYF. The CDR3 DNA reads as TGTGCCAGCAGCTTAAGGAGCGGGTCGGGCACAGATACGCAGTATTTT.

The V call is TRBV30, the J call TRBJ1-6; the D is unclear. The CDR3 covers 13 residues. Germline CDR1 and CDR2: GTSNPN and SVGIG (reference sequence). Trimming stripped 0 bases from V and 7 bases from J, with 7 bases between. The DNA of the CDR3 is TGTGCCTGGAGTGTAAGCCCCAATTCACCCCTCCACTTT. Its protein is CAWSVSPNSPLHF.

The chain uses TRBV20-1 and TRBJ1-2; no clear D gene. Germline CDR1 reads DFQATT; CDR2 reads SNEGSKA (reference sequence). The CDR3 is 10 residues long. V lost 4 bases and J lost 8, with 8 bases in between. The CDR3 DNA reads as TGCAGTGCTACCTCTTTGGGCTACACCTTC. Its protein product is CSATSLGYTF.

The chain joins TRBV28 to TRBJ2-7; 8 nucleotides align to TRBD2. Germline loops: CDR1 MDHEN, CDR2 SYDVKM. Losses at the gene ends were 7 bases for V and 1 base for J; bases not matched to a gene: 6. This CDR3 comprises 14 residues. CDR3 sequence: CASTLSGTSYEQYF. The CDR3 DNA follows: TGTGCCAGCACCCTTAGCGGGACGTCCTACGAGCAGTACTTC.

The chain recombines TRBV7-2 with TRBJ2-5; D is perhaps TRBD1 (5 bases). The CDR3 is made up of 13 amino acids. With 5 bases removed from V and 9 bases from J, the gap between germline ends came to 16 bases. Germline V gene lookup returns CDR1 SGHTA and CDR2 FQGNSA. Here the CDR3 reads CASSNDPDTAQYF. CDR3 sequence (DNA): TGTGCCAGCAGCAACGACCCGGACACAGCCCAGTACTTC.

In the case of this clone: This sample includes further DNA sequences coding for the same CDR3. V and J are TRBV27 and TRBJ1-6; D is unresolved. The CDR3 length is 12 residues. Germline V CDR1 and CDR2: MNHEY, SMNVEV (reference sequence). Trimming stripped 4 bases from V and 4 bases from J, with 2 bases between. CDR3 nucleotide sequence: TGTGCCAGCAGTTCATATAATTCACCCCTCCACTTT. It yields the protein CASSSYNSPLHF.

This clone was detected only a few times. The CDR3 DNA follows: TGCGCCAGCAGTTTCCAACTAGCGGGCTACGAGCAGTACTTC. This codes for CASSFQLAGYEQYF. V gene TRBV5-1 combines with J gene TRBJ2-7; 9 nucleotides agree with TRBD2. Looked up from germline, CDR1 is SGHRS and CDR2 is YFSETQ. V trimming: 5 bases; J trimming: 3 bases; junction bases outside the gene matches: 6. The CDR3 is 14 amino acids.

V and J are TRBV28 and TRBJ2-5, with a weak D call TRBD1 (5 bases). The CDR3 totals 14 residues. V lost 6 bases and J 4 bases, leaving 15 bases between the germline ends. The V gene's germline CDR1 is MDHEN and CDR2 SYDVKM. The CDR3: CASRSGQGLETQYF. The CDR3 coding sequence is TGTGCCAGCAGATCCGGACAAGGGTTAGAGACCCAGTACTTC.

This sequence joins TRBV5-1 and TRBJ2-1; TRBD2 agrees at 7 bases. Germline CDR1 SGHRS, CDR2 YFSETQ. The CDR3 runs 14 residues. J gave up 8 bases and V 4 bases, and 9 bases lay outside the gene matches. CDR3 DNA: TGCGCCAGCAGCGATGGACTAGTTAATGATGAGCAGTTCTTC. Translating it yields CASSDGLVNDEQFF.

The rearrangement joins TRBV19 to TRBJ2-3; no firm D call. V lost 5 bases to trimming and J lost 4 bases, with 7 bases between them. Germline CDR1 and CDR2: LNHDA and SQIVND (reference sequence). The CDR3 is 12 amino acids. The CDR3 DNA is TGTGCCAGTAGTTTAGGGCCAGATACGCAGTATTTT. Its protein is CASSLGPDTQYF.

Note on this clone: The junction departs from the called germline gene at one end, perhaps through a read error. CDR3 nucleotide sequence: TGCGCCAGCAGCCGACAGGGGCCCCCCTCCGACGAGCAGTACTTC. It yields the protein CASSRQGPPSDEQYF. The chain has TRBV5-1 and TRBJ2-7, with 8 bases fitting TRBD1. The V gene's germline CDR1 is SGHRS and CDR2 YFSETQ. The CDR3 length is 15 residues.

The rearrangement joins TRBV4-1 to TRBJ2-1, with 7 bases that match TRBD1. After removal of 0 bases from V and 3 bases from J, the junction contained 2 bases not matched to a gene. There are 15 residues in the CDR3. CDR1 and CDR2 from the germline V gene are MGHRA and YSYEKL. The CDR3 region is CASSQDAGGYNEQFF. As DNA, the CDR3 is TGCGCCAGCAGCCAAGATGCAGGGGGCTACAATGAGCAGTTCTTC.

V is TRBV28 and J is TRBJ1-2; TRBD1 agrees at 8 bases. V lost 6 bases, J lost 13 bases, and 13 bases stayed unmatched. CDR1 and CDR2 (germline): MDHEN, SYDVKM. This CDR3 region has 13 residues. For the CDR3, the DNA is TGTGCCAGCAGAGCAGGGGGCAGTTTTGGGTGCACCTTC. Protein sequence: CASRAGGSFGCTF.

The CDR3 nucleotides are TGTGCCAGCAGCTCGGAAGCGAGCACCGGGGAGCTGTTTTTT. Translation: CASSSEASTGELFF. The chain couples TRBV11-3 to TRBJ2-2, with D hard to call. This CDR3 has 14 amino acids. Germline loops: CDR1 SGHNT, CDR2 YENEEA. V gave up 4 bases and J gave up 4 bases, with 10 bases separating them.

The V and J genes are TRBV19 and TRBJ1-5; 9 bases are shared with TRBD1. CDR3 length: 16 residues. J was trimmed by 3 bases and V by 2 bases; bases with no gene match: 5. Germline V gives CDR1 LNHDA, CDR2 SQIVND (reference sequence). CDR3 coding DNA: TGTGCCAGTAGTATATCGACAGGGGGTTTCAATCAGCCCCAGCATTTT. Translated: CASSISTGGFNQPQHF.

This clone occurred once. V gene TRBV9 combines with J gene TRBJ2-3; 13 nucleotides agree with TRBD2. Germline CDR1 reads SGDLS; CDR2 reads YYNGEE. V was clipped by 4 bases and J by 1 base; unmatched bases: 12. The CDR3 totals 19 residues. The CDR3 loop is CASSRPAVTSGGRTDTQYF. The CDR3 bases are TGTGCCAGCAGCCGTCCCGCTGTGACTAGCGGGGGGCGCACAGATACGCAGTATTTT. The whole variable domain, remainder taken from reference TRBV9 and TRBJ2-3, is DSGVTQTPKHLITATGQRVTLRCSPRSGDLSVYWYQQSLDQGLQFLIQYYNGEERAKGNILERFSAQQFPDLHSELNLSSLELGDSALYFCASSRPAVTSGGRTDTQYFGPGTRLTVL.

This clone was picked up a small number of times. Here the CDR3 DNA reads TGTGCCAGCGCGATACAGGGGGCTGAAGAAAAACTGTTTTTT. The encoded protein is CASAIQGAEEKLFF. V usage is TRBV28 and J usage is TRBJ1-4; 9 nucleotides align to TRBD1. Trimming at V came to 8 bases and at J to 8 bases, leaving 9 bases not matched to a gene. The germline V gene has CDR1 MDHEN and CDR2 SYDVKM. This CDR3 is 14 amino acids long.

This clone was seen a single time. This chain connects TRBV20-1 to TRBJ1-2; 8 positions agree with TRBD1. The trim removed 6 bases at V and 7 bases at J, leaving 4 bases unmatched. The CDR3 contains 11 residues. Germline V lookup: CDR1 DFQATT, CDR2 SNEGSKA (reference sequence). The CDR3 nucleotides read TGCAGTGCCACGACAGGGGTTGGCTACACCTTC. This encodes CSATTGVGYTF.

Only one count was recorded for this clone. The chain combines TRBV29-1 with TRBJ1-2; D perhaps matches TRBD1 (6 bases). The germline CDR1 and CDR2 sequences are SQVTM and ANQGSEA. CDR3 length equals 13 residues. The V end was cut by 6 bases, the J end by 5 bases, with 16 bases between. As DNA, the CDR3 is TGCAGCGTGCCGACAGAAGGGGGTTATGGCTACACCTTC. This gives the protein CSVPTEGGYGYTF.

V gene TRBV5-6 combines with J gene TRBJ2-7; D might be TRBD1 (5 bases). Per the germline V gene, CDR1 is SGHDT and CDR2 is YYEEEE. The CDR3 contains 13 residues. Trimming cost V 5 bases and J 4 bases, with 13 bases left between them. The CDR3 protein is CASRQDPSYEQYF. The CDR3 DNA reads TGTGCCAGCAGACAGGACCCAAGTTACGAGCAGTACTTC.

This chain links TRBV29-1 with TRBJ1-1, with D possibly TRBD1 on 6 matching bases. Germline V gene lookup returns CDR1 SQVTM and CDR2 ANQGSEA. With 0 bases removed from V and 5 bases from J, the gap between germline ends came to 16 bases. CDR3 length equals 15 residues. CDR3 loop: CSVEDWEGGQTEAFF. DNA of the CDR3: TGCAGCGTTGAAGATTGGGAGGGGGGGCAAACTGAAGCTTTCTTT.

CDR3 nucleotides: TGTGCCAGCTCAGCGGGACTAGCGGGTCGGTCGAAGTATTTT. Translating gives CASSAGLAGRSKYF. This sequence joins TRBV18 and TRBJ2-3; 12 bases match TRBD2. The CDR3 contains 14 residues. The germline CDR1 and CDR2 sequences are KGHSH and LQKENI. The V segment lost 5 bases and the J segment 13 bases; nucleotides outside the gene matches: 10. The full variable domain, its missing parts supplied by reference TRBV18 and TRBJ2-3, is NAGVMQNPRHLVRRRGQEARLRCSPMKGHSHVYWYRQLPEEGLKFMVYLQKENIIDESGMPKERFSAEFPKEGPSILRIQQVVRGDSAAYFCASSAGLAGRSKYFGPGTRLTVL.

The gene calls are TRBV28 and TRBJ1-1; weak D call: TRBD1 (6 bases). In germline, CDR1 is MDHEN, CDR2 SYDVKM. V was pared by 2 bases and J by 6 bases, with 10 bases between. The CDR3 is 13 amino acids. The CDR3 bases are TGTGCCAGCAGTTTAGGGGGGGGCGCTGAAGCTTTCTTT. It is translated as CASSLGGGAEAFF. The full variable domain, its missing parts supplied by reference TRBV28 and TRBJ1-1, is DVKVTQSSRYLVKRTGEKVFLECVQDMDHENMFWYRQDPGLGLRLIYFSYDVKMKEKGDIPEGYSVSREKKERFSLILESASTNQTSMYLCASSLGGGAEAFFGQGTRLTVV.

CDR3 nucleotides: TGTGCCAGCAGTGAAGAGGGTAGCACAGATACGCAGTATTTT. It yields the protein CASSEEGSTDTQYF. The chain joins TRBV25-1 to TRBJ2-3; D perhaps matches TRBD2 (5 bases). Germline CDR1 is MGHDK and CDR2 is SYGVNS. The CDR3 contains 14 residues. The V end lost 2 bases, the J end lost 0 bases, and 6 bases lay between the germline ends.